These 15 T cell receptor beta chains were sequenced from one sample in a study of TIL therapy for anti-PD-1-resistant metastatic lung cancer. This was the immunoSEQ v3 assay. The assay was immunoSEQ multiplex PCR, and TCRdb's table has in-frame clones only and misses some. The table shows approximately 50,000 clones, with roughly 78% occurring only once. Specified time point: pre-treatment sample, taken before nivolumab and TIL therapy. Specimen: blood, collected at baseline. The receptors stem from a man between 65 and 80 years old with non-small cell lung cancer.

V gene TRBV6-6 combines with J gene TRBJ1-5, with D possibly matching TRBD1 (6 bases). This CDR3 has 14 residues. Germline lookup yields CDR1 MNHNY and CDR2 SVGAGI (reference sequence). With 6 bases removed from V and 0 bases from J, the gap between germline ends came to 9 bases. The CDR3 sequence is CASSRQDSNQPQHF. The CDR3 DNA reads as TGTGCCAGCAGCCGACAGGATAGCAATCAGCCCCAGCATTTT.

The V gene is TRBV4-1, the J gene TRBJ2-1, with 10 bases matching TRBD1. The CDR3 consists of 15 residues. J lost 8 bases, V lost 0 bases, and 4 bases had no gene match. Per germline, CDR1 MGHRA and CDR2 YSYEKL. In nucleotides, the CDR3 is TGCGCCAGCAGCCAAGATCGGGGGACAGGGGATGAGCAGTTCTTC. Residues: CASSQDRGTGDEQFF.

The chain links TRBV4-3 to TRBJ2-7, with 8 bases identical to TRBD2. The J segment lost 5 bases and the V segment lost 2 bases, leaving 8 bases of the junction unmatched. The V gene's germline CDR1 is LGHNA and CDR2 YSLEER. This CDR3 spans 15 amino acids. The chain's CDR3 is CASSQLSGMKDEQYF. The CDR3 DNA reads as TGCGCCAGCAGCCAACTTAGCGGGATGAAGGACGAGCAGTACTTC.

This clone was counted a few times. V and J are TRBV7-9 and TRBJ1-2; 7 bases map to TRBD1. This CDR3 has 13 residues. Germline trimming cut 6 bases from V and 4 bases from J; bases unmatched to any gene: 5. Germline-derived CDR1 and CDR2 are SEHNR and FQNEAQ (reference sequence). DNA for the CDR3: TGTGCCAGCAGTCGGGACAGCTCCTATGGCTACACCTTC. This codes for CASSRDSSYGYTF.

The chain joins TRBV19 to TRBJ1-5, with 7 bases aligning to TRBD1. The ends lost 7 bases at V and 4 bases at J; junction bases unmatched: 10. Germline assignment: CDR1 LNHDA and CDR2 SQIVND (reference sequence). The CDR3 is 15 residues long. The CDR3 spells CASTKVRGGNQPQHF. As DNA, the CDR3 is TGTGCCAGTACAAAGGTCAGGGGGGGGAATCAGCCCCAGCATTTT.

The gene calls are TRBV7-2 and TRBJ1-5; a weak D match, TRBD1 (5 bases). Trimming pared 2 bases from V and 4 bases from J, leaving 15 bases between. Germline V gives CDR1 SGHTA, CDR2 FQGNSA. The CDR3 covers 16 residues. The CDR3 nucleotides read TGTGCCAGCAGCTTATCCGGGCAGGGAAATAATCAGCCCCAGCATTTT. Protein sequence: CASSLSGQGNNQPQHF.

The gene calls are TRBV4-1 and TRBJ2-7; perhaps TRBD2 as D (6 bases). The V and J ends lost 3 bases and 2 bases respectively, with 11 bases between them. The CDR3 is 14 residues long. The germline V gene encodes CDR1 MGHRA and CDR2 YSYEKL. The CDR3 region is CASSQGGATYEQYF. DNA of the CDR3: TGCGCCAGCAGCCAGGGGGGAGCGACCTACGAGCAGTACTTC.

This clone has only a few counts. The genes are TRBV5-6 and TRBJ2-7; maybe TRBD1 (6 bases). The CDR3 totals 15 residues. The V gene's germline CDR1 is SGHDT and CDR2 YYEEEE. With 7 bases removed from V and 6 bases from J, the gap between germline ends came to 23 bases. The CDR3 sequence: CASGNLDRIGGEQYF. In nucleotides, the CDR3 is TGTGCCAGCGGAAACCTTGACAGGATAGGGGGCGAGCAGTACTTC.

The J gene is TRBJ1-1, the V gene TRBV18; D gene unclear. CDR1 and CDR2 (germline): KGHSH, LQKENI. The CDR3 has 17 amino acids. V gave up 6 bases and J gave up 0 bases, with 20 bases separating them. In DNA form, the CDR3 reads TGTGCCAGCTCCCCGGGGATCCAAACGACCATGAACACTGAAGCTTTCTTT. This gives the protein CASSPGIQTTMNTEAFF.

The chain carries TRBV18 and TRBJ1-5; no definite D call. Germline CDR1 is KGHSH and CDR2 is LQKENI. V was clipped by 3 bases and J by 2 bases, with 8 bases between them. CDR3 size: 14 residues. CDR3 in DNA: TGTGCCAGCTCACCTGGTTGGGGCAATCAGCCCCAGCATTTT. Its translation: CASSPGWGNQPQHF.

The gene calls are TRBV5-8 and TRBJ1-5; 7 nucleotides line up with TRBD1. Germline lookup yields CDR1 SGHTS and CDR2 YDEGEE. The J segment lost 5 bases and the V segment lost 4 bases, leaving 6 bases of the junction unmatched. This CDR3 is 14 amino acids long. CDR3 protein: CASSRDSPDQPQHF. In DNA form, the CDR3 reads TGTGCCAGCAGCCGGGACAGTCCTGATCAGCCCCAGCATTTT. Supplemented by reference TRBV5-8 and TRBJ1-5, the full variable domain reads EAGVTQSPTHLIKTRGQQATLRCSPISGHTSVYWYQQALGLGLQFLLWYDEGEERNRGNFPPRFSGRQFPNYSSELNVNALELEDSALYLCASSRDSPDQPQHFGDGTRLSIL.

This clone showed up just a few times. This rearrangement joins TRBV7-9 to TRBJ1-5; 10 positions match TRBD1. After removal of 3 bases from V and 0 bases from J, the junction contained 5 bases not matched to a gene. This CDR3 region has 17 residues. Per germline, CDR1 SEHNR and CDR2 FQNEAQ (reference sequence). CDR3 protein: CASSFGTGDRSNQPQHF. Here the CDR3 DNA reads TGTGCCAGCAGCTTCGGGACAGGGGACCGTAGCAATCAGCCCCAGCATTTT.

V gene TRBV19 combines with J gene TRBJ2-1, with D perhaps TRBD1 or TRBD2 (6 bases each). There are 17 residues in the CDR3. Germline values: CDR1 LNHDA, CDR2 SQIVND (reference sequence). The V end lost 8 bases, the J end lost 13 bases, and 33 bases lay between the germline ends. CDR3 DNA sequence: TGTGCCAGTTCAATCCTAGGGGGACCGGGAGTTGGATTTGGCCAGTTCTTC. It codes for CASSILGGPGVGFGQFF.

This clone showed up just a few times. CDR3 amino acids: CASSPGQQPQHF. The CDR3 DNA reads as TGTGCCAGCAGCCCGGGACAACAGCCCCAGCATTTT. The rearrangement joins TRBV6-1 to TRBJ1-5, with D tentatively TRBD1 (6 bases). This CDR3 comprises 12 residues. The germline V and J ends were trimmed by 6 bases and 7 bases, with 10 bases remaining between them. Germline values: CDR1 MNHNS, CDR2 SASEGT.

The rearrangement links TRBV6-1 to TRBJ1-3; maybe TRBD1 (5 bases). This CDR3 is built from 14 residues. Germline assignment: CDR1 MNHNS and CDR2 SASEGT. Between the trimmed V and J ends, which lost 7 bases and 2 bases, there was a span of 12 bases. CDR3 sequence (DNA): TGTGCCAGCACCCTGGACACTGCTGGAAACACCATATATTTT. It translates to CASTLDTAGNTIYF.